This T cell receptor (beta chain) was captured by sequencing in a study of T cells in tuberculosis. The trim removed 0 bases at V and 0 bases at J, leaving 8 bases unmatched. The CDR3 sequence is 18 residues long. Germline loops: CDR1 SGHTA, CDR2 FQGNSA. After thawing and overnight rest, PBMC were stained with GMM-loaded CD1B tetramer, viability dye and anti-CD3 for sorting. CD1B tetramers were loaded with Rhodococcus equi-derived C32 glucose monomycolate. The repertoire was sequenced with immunoSEQ multiplex PCR; TCRdb's copy has only in-frame clones and lacks some. The table shows approximately 59,000 clones, with 81% occurring only once. This clone was recorded many times.

The specimen sequenced was CD1b-GMM tetramer-negative cells sorted from PBMCs. The chain carries TRBV7-2 and TRBJ2-5, with 9 bases lining up with TRBD2. The clonotype comes from an adult woman with latent tuberculosis. DNA for the CDR3: TGTGCCAGCAGCTTAGCGACCCGGGGCGGGGGGGACCAAGAGACCCAGTACTTC. It yields the protein CASSLATRGGGDQETQYF.